This T cell receptor beta chain stems from a study of shared clonotypes between healthy human individuals. Overall study: The plates for each donor numbered three CD4 naive, three CD4 memory, two CD8 naive and one CD8 memory. General observations from the study: Naive CD4 clonotypes were shared across several donors at approximately 5.3%. Among non-shared clonotypes, generation probabilities were lower than among those shared by all four donors.

Method: immunoSEQ multiplex PCR; TCRdb's copy keeps in-frame clones and lacks some. The repertoire holds about 2,200,000 clones, around 93% seen once, with 1.7% in the top ten. Comments on this clone: As yet, its antigen is unknown.

V dropped 6 bases and J dropped 7 bases, with 21 bases sitting between them. Germline lookup yields CDR1 MNHEY and CDR2 SMNVEV (reference sequence). The CDR3 is 15 amino acids. The naive CD8 population came from CD45RO-negative cells selected for CCR7, without terminally differentiated effector memory CD45RA+ cells. The sequenced sample was naive CD8+ T cells from PBMCs. This sequence was found in a man between 18 and 29 years old in good health. Some clones in this sample may be carry-over from other donors' samples. The chain couples TRBV27 to TRBJ1-1; D possibly corresponds to TRBD1 (5 bases). The CDR3 is CASRTTPGTRFEAFF. The CDR3 DNA follows: TGTGCCAGCAGGACGACCCCCGGGACTCGGTTTGAAGCTTTCTTT.